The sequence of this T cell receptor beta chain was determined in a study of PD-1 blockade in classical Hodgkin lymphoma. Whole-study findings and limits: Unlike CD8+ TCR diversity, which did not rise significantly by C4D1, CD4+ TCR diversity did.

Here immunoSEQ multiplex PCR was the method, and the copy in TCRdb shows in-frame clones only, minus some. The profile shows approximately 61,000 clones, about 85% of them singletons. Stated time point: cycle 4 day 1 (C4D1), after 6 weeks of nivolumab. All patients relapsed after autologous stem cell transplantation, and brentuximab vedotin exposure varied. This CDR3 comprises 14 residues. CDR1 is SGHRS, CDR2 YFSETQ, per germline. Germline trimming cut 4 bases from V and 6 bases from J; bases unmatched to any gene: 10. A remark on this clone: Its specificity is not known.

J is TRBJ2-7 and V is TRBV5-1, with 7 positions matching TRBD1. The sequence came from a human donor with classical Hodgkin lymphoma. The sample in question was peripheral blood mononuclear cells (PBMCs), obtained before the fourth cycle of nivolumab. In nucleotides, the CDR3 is TGCGCCAGCAGCAACCGGGACAGTCTTACCGAGCAGTACTTC. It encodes CASSNRDSLTEQYF.